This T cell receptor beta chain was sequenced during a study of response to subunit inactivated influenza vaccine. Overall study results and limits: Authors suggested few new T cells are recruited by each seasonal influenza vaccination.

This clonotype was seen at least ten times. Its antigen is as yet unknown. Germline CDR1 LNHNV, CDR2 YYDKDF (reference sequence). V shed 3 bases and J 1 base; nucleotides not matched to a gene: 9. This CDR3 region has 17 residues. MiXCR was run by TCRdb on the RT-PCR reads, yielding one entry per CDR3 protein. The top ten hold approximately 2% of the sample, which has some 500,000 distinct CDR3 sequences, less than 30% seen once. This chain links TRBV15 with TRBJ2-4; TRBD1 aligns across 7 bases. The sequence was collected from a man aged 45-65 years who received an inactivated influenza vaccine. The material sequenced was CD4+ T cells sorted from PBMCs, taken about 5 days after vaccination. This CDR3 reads CATSSEKTGNAKNIQYF. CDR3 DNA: TGTGCCACCAGCAGTGAAAAGACAGGGAACGCCAAAAACATTCAGTACTTC.